The rows below give T cell receptor beta chains drawn from one sample of a study of lymphopenia after photon versus proton radiotherapy. Clones were sequenced by immunoSEQ multiplex PCR, and TCRdb holds only the in-frame ones, with some missing. The sample lists over 25,000 clones, roughly 90% occurring once. Here the sequenced sample was peripheral blood, taken from a patient treated with photon-based radiotherapy. These receptors were collected from a woman aged 50 to 65 with pancreatic cancer. The CDR3 runs from the conserved cysteine through the conserved F or W. The order of the fields is V gene, D gene, clone size, J gene, CDR3 DNA, CDR3 protein. The D gene is left open where the match is weak. Where a row states a size, it is once, few, many or the class of an expanded clone; other rows omit it.

TRBV7-8	.	medium-sized	TRBJ1-5	TGTGCCAGCAGCTTATGGGGGGAGGCCAATCAGCCCCAGCATTTT	CASSLWGEANQPQHF
TRBV5-4	.	.	TRBJ2-2	TGTGCCAGCAGCCCCAGTGGGAGTATCAACACCGGGGAGCTGTTTTTT	CASSPSGSINTGELFF
TRBV30	.	.	TRBJ2-7	TGTGCCTGGAAGGCCGCGGACTCTCCCTACGAGCAGTACTTC	CAWKAADSPYEQYF
TRBV7-2	.	.	TRBJ1-5	TGTGCCAGCAGCTTACCCCCCCAGGAGCCCCAGCATTTT	CASSLPPQEPQHF
TRBV5-5	.	.	TRBJ2-7	TGTGCCAGCAGCGCCTCGAGGACTCGCTCCTACGAGCAGTACTTC	CASSASRTRSYEQYF
TRBV5-1	TRBD1	.	TRBJ2-5	TGCGCCAGCAGCGAGGGACAGGAGGAGGAGACCCAGTACTTC	CASSEGQEEETQYF
TRBV5-1	.	.	TRBJ1-1	TGCGCCAGCAGCTTGGGACAGGCTGAAGCTTTCTTT	CASSLGQAEAFF
TRBV5-1	.	.	TRBJ2-5	TGCGCCAGCAGCTTGTCCTTAAGCCTCAGGGAGACCCAGTACTTC	CASSLSLSLRETQYF
TRBV25-1	.	.	TRBJ1-1	TGTGCCAGCAGTGATTGGGCACCCCAGGTCACTGAAGCTTTCTTT	CASSDWAPQVTEAFF
TRBV7-3	TRBD2	few	TRBJ2-1	TGTGCCAGCAGCACCGGACTAGCGGGTTACAATGAGCAGTTCTTC	CASSTGLAGYNEQFF
TRBV6-6	.	.	TRBJ1-1	TGTGCCAGCAGTGAGGTGAGGAACACTGAAGCTTTCTTT	CASSEVRNTEAFF
TRBV9	.	.	TRBJ2-2	TGTGCCAGCAGCAATGGGGGCACCGGGGAGCTGTTTTTT	CASSNGGTGELFF
TRBV19	.	.	TRBJ1-4	TGTGCCAGTAGTGAGGGGGACGCAGGACGTGAAAAACTGTTTTTT	CASSEGDAGREKLFF
TRBV4-1	.	few	TRBJ1-5	TGCGCCAGCAGCCAAGACGGGGATAGCAATCAGCCCCAGCATTTT	CASSQDGDSNQPQHF
TRBV29-1	.	.	TRBJ2-3	TGCAGCGTTGAAGGCGGAGTCACAGATACGCAGTATTTT	CSVEGGVTDTQYF
TRBV21-1	.	.	TRBJ2-7	TGTGCCAGCAGCAAAGCGAGGAGGGGGAACTACGAGCAGTACTTC	CASSKARRGNYEQYF
TRBV15	.	.	TRBJ2-3	TGTGCCACCAGCCTTTTGACCCTTATGGGAACAGATACGCAGTATTTT	CATSLLTLMGTDTQYF
TRBV14	.	.	TRBJ2-7	TGTGCCAGCAGCCCCCTTGCACGCATCGGGTACGAGCAGTACTTC	CASSPLARIGYEQYF
TRBV14	TRBD1	.	TRBJ2-7	TGTGCCAGCAGCCGACCGGGACAGGGGGCCTACGAGCAGTACTTC	CASSRPGQGAYEQYF
TRBV28	.	.	TRBJ2-6	TGTGCCAGCAGTTTTACCCTTTTGGGGGCAGGGGCTGTCTCTGGGGCCAACGTCCTGACTTTC	CASSFTLLGAGAVSGANVLTF
TRBV9	.	.	TRBJ1-3	TGTGCCAGCAGCGTTGGCTGGGGTAGTGGAAACACCATATATTTT	CASSVGWGSGNTIYF
TRBV18	.	.	TRBJ2-7	TGTGCCAGCTCACCCGGCAGGGGAGAATCCTACGAGCAGTACTTC	CASSPGRGESYEQYF
TRBV14	.	.	TRBJ2-4	TGTGCCAGCAGCCAAGGGCTAAACATTCAGTACTTC	CASSQGLNIQYF
TRBV30	.	.	TRBJ1-6	TGTGCCTGGAGTCAGGGGAGCTCCTATAATTCACCCCTCCACTTT	CAWSQGSSYNSPLHF
TRBV19	.	.	TRBJ2-2	TGTGCCAGTAGGACCCAGAGAGTGGGGGAGCTGTTTTTT	CASRTQRVGELFF
TRBV19	.	.	TRBJ2-1	TGTGCCAGTAGTATAACGGCTAGCGAAGGCAATGAGCAGTTCTTC	CASSITASEGNEQFF
TRBV29-1	TRBD2	.	TRBJ2-7	TGCAGCGTTGAAGGCAGCAGACTAGCGGGAGGCTCGGCCTACGAGCAGTACTTC	CSVEGSRLAGGSAYEQYF
TRBV6-5	TRBD1	.	TRBJ1-2	TGTGCCAGCAGTTCGGGGACAGGGTTTTCCTATGGCTACACCTTC	CASSSGTGFSYGYTF
TRBV5-1	TRBD1	.	TRBJ2-1	TGCGCCAGCAGGGGACAGGGCGGGATCTACAATGAGCAGTTCTTC	CASRGQGGIYNEQFF
TRBV19	.	.	TRBJ2-2	TGTGCCAGTAGTCCGCCCACAGGGCTTTTGGCCGGGGAGCTGTTTTTT	CASSPPTGLLAGELFF
TRBV7-9	TRBD1	.	TRBJ1-1	TGTGCCAGCAGACCGGGACAGGGAAGGACTGAAGCTTTCTTT	CASRPGQGRTEAFF
TRBV2	TRBD2	.	TRBJ2-7	TGTGCCAGCAGTTTCGGGAGGGCTATGTTCGACGAGCAGTACTTC	CASSFGRAMFDEQYF
TRBV28	TRBD2	.	TRBJ2-3	TGTGCCAGCAGTCTCTATAGAGGGAGGGCCGCAGATACGCAGTATTTT	CASSLYRGRAADTQYF
TRBV30	TRBD1	.	TRBJ1-4	TGTGCCTGGGGGTGGGACAGCAGGGAAAAACTGTTTTTT	CAWGWDSREKLFF
TRBV5-1	TRBD1	.	TRBJ1-1	TGCGCCAGCAGCCCCGAACTTGGACAGGGGGACACTGAAGCTTTCTTT	CASSPELGQGDTEAFF
TRBV18	.	.	TRBJ1-1	TGTGCCAGCTCACCCGGGGGCATGGAGGCTTTCTTT	CASSPGGMEAFF
TRBV20-1	.	.	TRBJ2-7	TGCAGTGCTAGAGTGGTCTACGAGCAGTACTTC	CSARVVYEQYF
TRBV19	.	.	TRBJ2-1	TGTGCCAGTAGTAATGAGGTCCTCAGGGGTAGCTCCTACAATGAGCAGTTCTTC	CASSNEVLRGSSYNEQFF
TRBV6-5	.	.	TRBJ2-3	TGTGCCACCAGCAGGGGCACAGATACGCAGTATTTT	CATSRGTDTQYF
TRBV28	.	.	TRBJ2-7	TGTGCCAGCAGTGACAACTACGAGCAGTACTTC	CASSDNYEQYF
TRBV9	.	.	TRBJ2-2	TGTGCCAGCAGCGTAGGGGGAAACACCGGGGAGCTGTTTTTT	CASSVGGNTGELFF
TRBV5-6	TRBD1	.	TRBJ2-7	TGTGCCAGCAGCTTGATGGACAGGACATTTGGAGAGCAGTACTTC	CASSLMDRTFGEQYF
TRBV29-1	.	.	TRBJ2-7	TGCAGCGTTTCCTATTCCGCCTACGAGCAGTACTTC	CSVSYSAYEQYF
TRBV7-6	.	.	TRBJ2-7	TGTGCCAGCAGCTCAAACCCCTACGAGCAGTACTTC	CASSSNPYEQYF
TRBV9	.	.	TRBJ2-3	TGTGCCAGCAGCGTGGCTCACGGGATTAGCACAGATACGCAGTATTTT	CASSVAHGISTDTQYF
TRBV28	TRBD1	.	TRBJ1-1	TGTGCCAGCAGTTTGACAGGGGGTGAAGCTTTCTTT	CASSLTGGEAFF
TRBV19	.	once	TRBJ2-6	TGTGCCAGTAGGCGGGGCGGGGCGAGCTCTGGGGCCAACGTCCTGACTTTC	CASRRGGASSGANVLTF
TRBV20-1	.	.	TRBJ2-3	TGCAGCGAGCGGGTCGCAGATACGCAGTATTTT	CSERVADTQYF
TRBV6-5	TRBD1	.	TRBJ2-7	TGTGCCAGCACAACCGGGACAGGGGATCTCCACGAGCAGTACTTC	CASTTGTGDLHEQYF
TRBV28	TRBD1	.	TRBJ2-7	TGTGCCAGCAGTAAACCGCCGGGACAGAGCCTCTACGAGCAGTACTTC	CASSKPPGQSLYEQYF
TRBV19	TRBD1	medium-sized	TRBJ1-1	TGTGCCAGTAGAAAGGGGGCGATCACTGAAGCTTTCTTT	CASRKGAITEAFF
TRBV6-5	.	once	TRBJ2-1	TGTGCCAGCAGTTACCGGGACGGATTTAATGAGCAGTTCTTC	CASSYRDGFNEQFF
TRBV29-1	.	.	TRBJ1-4	TGCAGCGTTGGGATAATGTCGGGGGAAAAACTGTTTTTT	CSVGIMSGEKLFF
TRBV19	TRBD1	.	TRBJ2-1	TGTGCCAGTAGTATTCAGGGGGCTGAGCAGTTCTTC	CASSIQGAEQFF
TRBV30	.	.	TRBJ2-7	TGTGCCTGGAGCGGAGGTGGTGAGCAGTACTTC	CAWSGGGEQYF
TRBV4-1	.	.	TRBJ1-5	TGCGCCAGCAGCCAAGTTCAGGGGTACTTCAATCAGCCCCAGCATTTT	CASSQVQGYFNQPQHF
TRBV18	.	once	TRBJ1-5	TGTGCCAGCTCACTACAGGGTTGGGGTCAGCCCCAGCATTTT	CASSLQGWGQPQHF
TRBV2	.	.	TRBJ2-5	TGTGCCAGCAGCAAACAGGGCGGAGAGACCCAGTACTTC	CASSKQGGETQYF